This TCR beta chain came from a study of T cells in Graves' hyperthyroidism and ophthalmopathy. Recently diagnosed hyperthyroidism of less than 2 months' duration affected patients aged 18 to 65. Used for diagnoses were clinical symptoms, serum thyroxine and TRAb, thyroid ultrasound and orbital computed tomography. Germline CDR1 is MGHDK and CDR2 is SYGVNS. The CDR3 has 14 amino acids. Trimming left V 7 bases short and J 1 base short, with 14 bases between. Researchers took RNA transcripts and amplified the TCR beta CDR3 regions from them. When the TCR CDR3 underwent first-round RT-PCR, the HTBI primer set was used. TCRdb independently ran MiXCR on the multiplex PCR reads; one entry per CDR3 protein. The sample lists about 740,000 distinct CDR3 sequences, 14% occurring once.

Sequencing was performed on blood. This TCR was sampled from a woman aged 18-29 years with Graves' hyperthyroidism. The chain links TRBV25-1 to TRBJ2-7; D perhaps matches TRBD2 (6 bases). CDR3 protein: CASKGPTRSYEQYF. In DNA form, the CDR3 reads TGTGCCAGCAAGGGGCCGACTAGGTCCTACGAGCAGTACTTC.